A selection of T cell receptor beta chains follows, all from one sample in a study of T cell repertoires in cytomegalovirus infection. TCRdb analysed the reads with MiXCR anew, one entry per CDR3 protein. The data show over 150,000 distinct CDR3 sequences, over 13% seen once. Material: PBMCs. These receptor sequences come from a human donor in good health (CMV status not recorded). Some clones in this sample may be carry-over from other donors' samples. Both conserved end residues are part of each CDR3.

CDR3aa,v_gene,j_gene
CASSKPSYEQYF,TRBV7-2,TRBJ2-7
CAISESWQGDHNEQFF,TRBV10-3,TRBJ2-1
CASSLGGPKNYGYTF,TRBV7-2,TRBJ1-2
CASSQRPGVNTEAFF,TRBV6-2/TRBV6-3,TRBJ1-1
CASSMDRTSTDTQYF,TRBV5-1,TRBJ2-3
CASSFRLAAKNIQYF,TRBV12-3/TRBV12-4,TRBJ2-4
CASSLVAGADNEQFF,TRBV5-1,TRBJ2-1
CASSQVRQGNTEAFF,TRBV4-1,TRBJ1-1
CSAPYRPRREAFF,TRBV20-1,TRBJ1-1
CASSLSPGLGETQYF,TRBV7-2,TRBJ2-5
CSAKDRGYEQYF,TRBV20-1,TRBJ2-7
CAWSRRGSYNEQFF,TRBV30,TRBJ2-1
CASAPYPGTESTGELFF,TRBV7-6,TRBJ2-2
CSASDRLGNTIYF,TRBV20-1,TRBJ1-3
CATREGYEQYF,TRBV10-3,TRBJ2-7
CATREGEVNTEAFF,TRBV2,TRBJ1-1
CASVPGVARGDTQYF,TRBV7-8,TRBJ2-3
CAISKSRALTDEQYF,TRBV10-3,TRBJ2-7
CASSPGQGYTDTQYF,TRBV7-9,TRBJ2-3
CSAPSVTEAFF,TRBV29-1,TRBJ1-1
CSARNTRGSDTDTQYF,TRBV20-1,TRBJ2-3
CSASAIPIMNTEAFF,TRBV20-1,TRBJ1-1